This T cell receptor (beta chain) originates from a study of siplizumab effects on memory and regulatory T cells. CDR3 size: 12 residues. CDR1 is GTSNPN and CDR2 is SVGIG in the germline V gene (reference sequence). V was trimmed by 4 bases and J by 6 bases, leaving 12 bases between them. Produced via immunoSEQ multiplex PCR; TCRdb's table is partial and in-frame only. The sample contains roughly 25,000 clones, 84% of which appear only once. This clone was seen a single time. Its antigen is unknown. Study-level results: Major contributors to the alloresponse seemed to be naive T cells, which also appeared more diverse than memory cells. An assignable naive or memory phenotype was lacking in roughly 80-96% of proliferating CD4+ or CD8+ clones.

J is TRBJ1-2 and V is TRBV30, with a possible D match to TRBD1 (6 bases). The source material was memory CD4+ T cells sorted from blood. This TCR derives from a human donor in good health. The CDR3: CAWKVQGHGYTF. CDR3 DNA sequence: TGTGCCTGGAAGGTACAGGGCCATGGCTACACCTTC. Looking up the rest from reference TRBV30 and TRBJ1-2 gives the full variable domain: SQTIHQWPATLVQPVGSPLSLECTVEGTSNPNLYWYRQAAGRGLQLLFYSVGIGQISSEVPQNLSASRPQDRQFILSSKKLLLSDSGFYLCAWKVQGHGYTFGSGTRLTVV.